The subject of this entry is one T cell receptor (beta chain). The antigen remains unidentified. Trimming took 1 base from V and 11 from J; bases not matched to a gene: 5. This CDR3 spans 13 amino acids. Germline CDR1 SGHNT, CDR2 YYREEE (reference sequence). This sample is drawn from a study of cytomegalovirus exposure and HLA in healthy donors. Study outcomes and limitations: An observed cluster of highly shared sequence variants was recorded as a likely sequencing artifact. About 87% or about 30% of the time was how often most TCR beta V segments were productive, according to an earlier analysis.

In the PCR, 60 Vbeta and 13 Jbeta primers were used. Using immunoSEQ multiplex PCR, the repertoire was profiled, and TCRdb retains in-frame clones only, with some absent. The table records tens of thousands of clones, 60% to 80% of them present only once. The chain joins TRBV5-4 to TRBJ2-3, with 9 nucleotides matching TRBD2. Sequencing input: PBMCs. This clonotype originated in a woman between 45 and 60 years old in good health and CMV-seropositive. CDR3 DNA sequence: TGTGCCAGCAGCTTGTGGGGTAGCGGGGGGCAGTATTTT. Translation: CASSLWGSGGQYF.